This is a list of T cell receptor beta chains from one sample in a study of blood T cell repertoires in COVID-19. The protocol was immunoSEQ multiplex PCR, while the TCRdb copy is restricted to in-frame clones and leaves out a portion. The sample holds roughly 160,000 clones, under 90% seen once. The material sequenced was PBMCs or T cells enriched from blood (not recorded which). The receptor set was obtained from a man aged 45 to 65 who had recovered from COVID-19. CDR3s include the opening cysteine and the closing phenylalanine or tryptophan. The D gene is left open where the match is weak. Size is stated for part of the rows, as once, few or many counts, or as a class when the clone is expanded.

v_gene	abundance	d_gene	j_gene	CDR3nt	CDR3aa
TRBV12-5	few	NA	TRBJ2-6	TGTGCTAGTGGTTTTAAAGGACAGAAAGCCAACTCTGGGGCCAACGTCCTGACTTTC	CASGFKGQKANSGANVLTF
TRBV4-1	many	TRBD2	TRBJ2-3	TGCGCCAGCAGCCAAGATCTGGCTAGCGGGGGAAGTACGCAGTATTTT	CASSQDLASGGSTQYF
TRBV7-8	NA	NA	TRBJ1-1	TGTGCCAGCAGCTTATTTCGGGGGGGCACTGAAGCTTTCTTT	CASSLFRGGTEAFF
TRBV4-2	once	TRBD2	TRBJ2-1	TGTGCCAGCAGCCAAGGCGGACCGACTAGCGGGGGGTCCTACAATGAGCAGTTCTTC	CASSQGGPTSGGSYNEQFF
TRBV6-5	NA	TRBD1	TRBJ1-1	TGTGCCAGCACCTCAAGGGGGCAGAACACTGAAGCTTTCTTT	CASTSRGQNTEAFF
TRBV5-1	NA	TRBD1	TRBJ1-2	TGCGCCAGCAGCCCCAACCCCCCTGGACAGGGCTGGGGCTACACCTTC	CASSPNPPGQGWGYTF
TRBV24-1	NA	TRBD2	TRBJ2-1	TGTGCCACCAGTGCCGCGGGACTAGCGAAGCAGTTCTTC	CATSAAGLAKQFF
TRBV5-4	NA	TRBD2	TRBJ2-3	TGTGCCAGCAGCTTGGCGGGGAGCGGGGGGGTCACAGATACGCAGTATTTT	CASSLAGSGGVTDTQYF
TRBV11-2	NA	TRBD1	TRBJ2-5	TGTGCCAGCAGCTCCCAGGGGGCGACATACCGGACCCAGTACTTC	CASSSQGATYRTQYF
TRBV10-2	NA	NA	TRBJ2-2	TGCGCCACCCGACCCGGGGCGAACACCGGGGAGCTGTTTTTT	CATRPGANTGELFF
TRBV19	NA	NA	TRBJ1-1	TGTGCCAGTACCGCCGGCGGCTTGAACACTGAAGCTTTCTTT	CASTAGGLNTEAFF
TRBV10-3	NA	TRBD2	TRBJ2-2	TGTGCCATCAGGCCCGCGGGGGGGAACACCGGGGAGCTGTTTTTT	CAIRPAGGNTGELFF
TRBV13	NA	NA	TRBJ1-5	TGTGCCAGCAGCTTACGGAGTCAGCCCCAGCATTTT	CASSLRSQPQHF
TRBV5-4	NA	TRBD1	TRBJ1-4	TGTGCCAGCAGCTTGGGTCTAGGGACAGATGAAAAACTGTTTTTT	CASSLGLGTDEKLFF
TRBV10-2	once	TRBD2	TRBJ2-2	TGCGCCAGCTTCCTCGCGGGGGGGAACACCGGGGAGCTGTTTTTT	CASFLAGGNTGELFF
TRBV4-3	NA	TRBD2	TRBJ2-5	TGCGCCAGCAGCCAAGATTGGACCTTGGGTAGCGGGGAGACCCAGTACTTC	CASSQDWTLGSGETQYF
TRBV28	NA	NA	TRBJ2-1	TGTGCCAGCAGCCCCTCGTGGGGGGTACTAAATGAGCAGTTCTTC	CASSPSWGVLNEQFF
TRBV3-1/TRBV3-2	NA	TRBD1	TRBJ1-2	TGTGCCAGCAGCCTGGACAGGGGCAGGGGTGGCTACACCTTC	CASSLDRGRGGYTF
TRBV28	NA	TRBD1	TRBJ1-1	TGTGCCAGCAGTCTCGGACAGGGATACTCTGAAGCTTTCTTT	CASSLGQGYSEAFF
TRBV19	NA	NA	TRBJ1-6	TGTGCCAGTAGTCCGGACACCGCCTTTGGGAATTCACCCCTCCACTTT	CASSPDTAFGNSPLHF
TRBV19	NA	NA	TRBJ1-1	TGTGCCAGTTGCCCACAGGGAATGGTGAACACTGAAGCTTTCTTT	CASCPQGMVNTEAFF
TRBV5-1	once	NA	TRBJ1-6	TGCGCCAGCAGCTTGGGACTGGGGGCAGGGGTAGGTAATTCACCCCTCCACTTT	CASSLGLGAGVGNSPLHF
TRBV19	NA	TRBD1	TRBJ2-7	TGTGCCAGTAGTATACCCGGGACAGTCTACGAGCAGTACTTC	CASSIPGTVYEQYF
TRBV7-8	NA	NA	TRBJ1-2	TGTGCCAGCAGCCCCACAGTTAACTATGGCTACACCTTC	CASSPTVNYGYTF
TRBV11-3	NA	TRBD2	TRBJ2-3	TGTGCCAGCAGCTGGAGCGGGGGCTTAACAGATACGCAGTATTTT	CASSWSGGLTDTQYF
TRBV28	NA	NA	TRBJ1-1	TGTGCCAGCAGTTTGTACAGGGTTTACACTGAAGCTTTCTTT	CASSLYRVYTEAFF
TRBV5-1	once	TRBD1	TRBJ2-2	TGCGCCAGCAGCTCGCAGGACAGGGGGAACGGGGAGCTGTTTTTT	CASSSQDRGNGELFF
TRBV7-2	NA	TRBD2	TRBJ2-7	TGTGCCAGCAGCTCGGCGGCTAGCGGTTCCTACGAGCAGTACTTC	CASSSAASGSYEQYF
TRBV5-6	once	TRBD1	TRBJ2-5	TGTGCCAGCAGCCGCGGAGTTACAGGGGGCGCGGAGACCCAGTACTTC	CASSRGVTGGAETQYF
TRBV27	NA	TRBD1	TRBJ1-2	TGTGCCAGCAGTGCCAAATACGGGACAGTCGGTGGCTACACCTTC	CASSAKYGTVGGYTF
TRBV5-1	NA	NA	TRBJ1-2	TGCGCCAGCAGACTCGCGGACTATGGCTACACCTTC	CASRLADYGYTF
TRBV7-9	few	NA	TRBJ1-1	TGTGCCAGCAGCTCGCGGAGCTTTTCCACTGAAGCTTTCTTT	CASSSRSFSTEAFF
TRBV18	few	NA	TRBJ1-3	TGTGCCAGCTCATCCACCCAGGGCCGGAACTCTGGAAACACCATATATTTT	CASSSTQGRNSGNTIYF
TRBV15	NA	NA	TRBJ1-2	TGTGCCACCAGCCCTAAGACAGTTTATAGCGGCTACACCTTC	CATSPKTVYSGYTF
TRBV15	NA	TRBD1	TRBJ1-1	TGTGCCACCAGCAGAACTCTACAGGGGAGCACTGAAGCTTTCTTT	CATSRTLQGSTEAFF
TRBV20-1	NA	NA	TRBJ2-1	TGCAGTGCTATGCCAGGGAATGAGCAGTTCTTC	CSAMPGNEQFF
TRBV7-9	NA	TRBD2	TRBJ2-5	TGTGCCAGCAGCCCAAGCGGGGGGCAGGAGACCCAGTACTTC	CASSPSGGQETQYF
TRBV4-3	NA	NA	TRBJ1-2	TGCGCCAGCAGCCAAGATCAAAGAGAGGCTGTTGGCTACACCTTC	CASSQDQREAVGYTF
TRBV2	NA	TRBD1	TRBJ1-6	TGTGCCAGCAGCTACCAGGGGGCAGGGAATTCACCCCTCCACTTT	CASSYQGAGNSPLHF
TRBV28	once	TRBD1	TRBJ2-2	TGTGCCAGCAGTCCGGACAGGCGCCCGAACACCGGGGAGCTGTTTTTT	CASSPDRRPNTGELFF
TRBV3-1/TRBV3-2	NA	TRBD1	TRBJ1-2	TGTGCCAGCAGCCAAGATTTGACAGGGGGAGTGGTTGGCTACACCTTC	CASSQDLTGGVVGYTF
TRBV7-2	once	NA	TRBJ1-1	TGTGCCAGCGCGGGCCAGGCGAACACTGAAGCTTTCTTT	CASAGQANTEAFF
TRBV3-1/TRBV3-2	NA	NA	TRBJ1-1	TGTGCCAGCAGCCAACTTTCGAACACTGAAGCTTTCTTT	CASSQLSNTEAFF
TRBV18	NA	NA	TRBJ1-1	TGTGCCAGCTCACCACCAATGGGGGGGGTTAACACTGAAGCTTTCTTT	CASSPPMGGVNTEAFF
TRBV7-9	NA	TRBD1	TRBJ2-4	TGTGCCAGCAGCATGGGACAGGGAAACATTCAGTACTTC	CASSMGQGNIQYF
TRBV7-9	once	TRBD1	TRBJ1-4	TGTGCCAGCAGCGCGACTCCCCGCTCCGGGACAGGGTCTAATGAAAAACTGTTTTTT	CASSATPRSGTGSNEKLFF
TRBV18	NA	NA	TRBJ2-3	TGTGCCAGCTCACTAACGATGCAGGGCTCAGATACGCAGTATTTT	CASSLTMQGSDTQYF
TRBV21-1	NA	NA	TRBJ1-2	TGTGCCAGCAGCACAGGGCCCAATATGACCTATGGCTACACCTTC	CASSTGPNMTYGYTF
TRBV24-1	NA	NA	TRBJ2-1	TGTGCCACCAGTGATCAAAATTCCGGGACACGCGAATTTAGGGAGCAGTTCTTC	CATSDQNSGTREFREQFF
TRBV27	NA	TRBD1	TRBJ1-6	TGTGCCAGCAGTATCCCCGGGACAGGGTATTCACCCCTCCACTTT	CASSIPGTGYSPLHF
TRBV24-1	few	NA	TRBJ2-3	TGTGCCACCAGTGATCCCTCCGGGTGGGTGTCAGATACGCAGTATTTT	CATSDPSGWVSDTQYF
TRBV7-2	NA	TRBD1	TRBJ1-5	TGTGCCAGCAGCTTAGGAGGACAGGTTAGAAATCAGCCCCAGCATTTT	CASSLGGQVRNQPQHF
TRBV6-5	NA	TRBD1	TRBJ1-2	TGTGCCAGCAGTCCGCCGGGACAGGGGAGTTATGGCTACACCTTC	CASSPPGQGSYGYTF